The clone carrying this T cell receptor beta chain was recorded only once. The antigen remains undetermined. Molecular-barcoded quantitative 5'-RACE produced these TCR beta libraries. Via MiXCR, TCRdb re-called the 5' RACE reads, giving one row per CDR3 protein. This sample has about 24,000 distinct CDR3 sequences, with about 15% found just once. This CDR3 is built from 16 residues. Per the germline V gene, CDR1 is LGHNA and CDR2 is YSLEER. With V trimmed by 0 bases and J by 5 bases, 8 bases remained unmatched. The sample comes from a study of CD8 T cells in ankylosing spondylitis. Study-wide points: Clones linked to disease were reported to show significant enrichment in matched ankylosing spondylitis synovial fluid. Disease-linked clones had a CD8+ phenotype and relatively low frequency in peripheral blood.

The TCR originated in a male donor with ankylosing spondylitis or in good health (not recorded which). Sequenced: blood. The chain is built from TRBV4-3 and TRBJ2-5; 8 nucleotides match TRBD1. CDR3 in amino acids: CASSQEVDRVRETQYF. As DNA, the CDR3 is TGCGCCAGCAGCCAAGAGGTGGACAGGGTTAGGGAGACCCAGTACTTC.